The clone carrying this TCR beta chain showed up many times. This sample stems from a study of kidney transplant recipient with SARS-CoV-2 infection. TCRdb used MiXCR to reprocess the reads, holding one entry per CDR3 protein. The sample has 200,000 to 250,000 distinct CDR3 sequences; about 30% are singletons. The source was a blood sample, collected at baseline and around day 110 from a kidney transplant recipient. This receptor was identified in a male patient in his thirties who had COVID-19 and was a kidney transplant recipient. Some of the T cells might come from the graft donor.

The CDR3 DNA follows: TGTGCCAGCAGTTGGGGACTAGCGGAATTCACAGATACGCAGTATTTT. It is translated as CASSWGLAEFTDTQYF. This chain links TRBV12-3 or TRBV12-4 with TRBJ2-3; 11 nucleotides align to TRBD2. The CDR3 covers 16 residues. The V segment lost 4 bases and the J segment 2 bases; nucleotides outside the gene matches: 5.